These 3 T cell receptor beta chains came from one sample sequenced in a study of sequential checkpoint blockade in melanoma. Some clones are missing from TCRdb's copy, which holds only in-frame ones; the method was immunoSEQ multiplex PCR. The sample comprises about 21,000 clones, approximately 30% of which are singletons, and under 8.5% rests with the top ten. Regarding treatment: randomized to nivolumab then ipilimumab (arm A) or the reverse (arm B). The material was tumor tissue (inferred from file names), obtained from a patient given nivolumab and ipilimumab in sequence. These receptors all come from a human donor with melanoma.

As regards this clone: Other DNA sequences in this specimen translate into the identical CDR3. The chain carries TRBV5-1 and TRBJ2-2; perhaps D is TRBD1 or TRBD2 (5 bases each). The V gene lost 0 bases and the J gene lost 1 base, with 10 bases spanning the gap. CDR1 and CDR2 from the germline V gene are SGHRS and YFSETQ. CDR3 size: 16 residues. CDR3 in DNA: TGCGCCAGCAGCTTGGATCCGGGACGGAACACCGGGGAGCTGTTTTTT. The encoded protein is CASSLDPGRNTGELFF.

The gene calls are TRBV30 and TRBJ1-6, with D maybe TRBD1 (6 bases). Germline loops: CDR1 GTSNPN, CDR2 SVGIG (reference sequence). With 1 base removed from V and 7 bases from J, the gap between germline ends came to 8 bases. CDR3 size: 13 residues. CDR3 sequence reads: CAWSGTANSPLHF. CDR3 bases: TGTGCCTGGAGTGGGACAGCGAATTCACCCCTCCACTTT.

In its sample, this clone was seen a few times. This chain connects TRBV6-8 to TRBJ2-7, with no clear D. Germline CDR1 is MNHGY and CDR2 is SAAAGT. V lost 8 bases to trimming and J lost 4 bases, with 15 bases between them. The CDR3 is 13 amino acids. The CDR3 protein is CASSQSDFYEQYF. Written as DNA, the CDR3 is TGTGCCAGCTCGCAATCCGACTTTTACGAGCAGTACTTC.